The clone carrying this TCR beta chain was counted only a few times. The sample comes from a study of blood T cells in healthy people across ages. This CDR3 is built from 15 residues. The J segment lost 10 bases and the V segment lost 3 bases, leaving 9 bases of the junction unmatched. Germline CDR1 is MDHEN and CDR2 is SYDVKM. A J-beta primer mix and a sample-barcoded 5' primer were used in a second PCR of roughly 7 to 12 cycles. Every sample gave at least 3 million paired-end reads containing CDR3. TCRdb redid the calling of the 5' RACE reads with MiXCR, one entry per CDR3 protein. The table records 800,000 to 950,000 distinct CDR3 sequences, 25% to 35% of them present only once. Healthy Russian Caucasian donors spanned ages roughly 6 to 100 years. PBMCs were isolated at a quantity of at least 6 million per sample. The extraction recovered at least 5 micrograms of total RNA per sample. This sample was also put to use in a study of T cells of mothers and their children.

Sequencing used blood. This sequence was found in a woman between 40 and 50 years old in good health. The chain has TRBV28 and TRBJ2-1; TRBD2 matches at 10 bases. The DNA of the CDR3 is TGTGCCAGCAGTTTTTGGACTAGCGGAAGTCGAGAGCAGTTCTTC. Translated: CASSFWTSGSREQFF.